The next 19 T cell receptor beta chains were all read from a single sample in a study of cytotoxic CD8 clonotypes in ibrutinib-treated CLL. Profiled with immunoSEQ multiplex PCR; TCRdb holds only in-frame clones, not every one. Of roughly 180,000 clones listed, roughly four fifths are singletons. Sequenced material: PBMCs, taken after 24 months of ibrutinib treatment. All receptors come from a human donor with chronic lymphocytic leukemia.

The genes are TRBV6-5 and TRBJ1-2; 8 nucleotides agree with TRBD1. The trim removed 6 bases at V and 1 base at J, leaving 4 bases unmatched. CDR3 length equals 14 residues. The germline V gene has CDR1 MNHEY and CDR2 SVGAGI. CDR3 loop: CASSLGQGNYGYTF. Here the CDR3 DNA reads TGTGCCAGCAGCCTCGGACAGGGTAACTATGGCTACACCTTC.

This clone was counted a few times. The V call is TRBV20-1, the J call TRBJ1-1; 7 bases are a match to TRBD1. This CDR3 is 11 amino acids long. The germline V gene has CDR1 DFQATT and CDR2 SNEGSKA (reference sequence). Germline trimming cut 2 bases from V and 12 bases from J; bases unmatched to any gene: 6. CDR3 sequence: CSARPGQVPFF. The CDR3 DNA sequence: TGCAGTGCTAGACCAGGACAGGTCCCTTTCTTT.

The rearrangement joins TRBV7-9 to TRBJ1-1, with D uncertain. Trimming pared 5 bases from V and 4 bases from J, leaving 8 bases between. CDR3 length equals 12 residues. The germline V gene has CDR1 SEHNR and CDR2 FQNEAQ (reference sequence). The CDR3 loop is CASSPQPTEAFF. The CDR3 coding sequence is TGTGCCAGCAGCCCGCAACCCACTGAAGCTTTCTTT. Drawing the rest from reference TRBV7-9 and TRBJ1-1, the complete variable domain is DTGVSQNPRHKITKRGQNVTFRCDPISEHNRLYWYRQTLGQGPEFLTYFQNEAQLEKSRLLSDRFSAERPKGSFSTLEIQRTEQGDSAMYLCASSPQPTEAFFGQGTRLTVV.

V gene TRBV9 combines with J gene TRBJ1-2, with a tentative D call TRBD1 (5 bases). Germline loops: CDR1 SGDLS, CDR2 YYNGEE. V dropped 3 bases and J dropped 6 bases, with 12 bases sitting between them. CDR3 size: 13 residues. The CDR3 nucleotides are TGTGCCAGCAGCGCGTTTCAGGGAAATGGCTACACCTTC. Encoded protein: CASSAFQGNGYTF.

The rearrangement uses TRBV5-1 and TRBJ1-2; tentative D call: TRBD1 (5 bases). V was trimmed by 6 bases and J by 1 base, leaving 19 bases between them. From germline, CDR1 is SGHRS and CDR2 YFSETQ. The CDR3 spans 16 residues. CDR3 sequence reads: CASTTNGGRDNYGYTF. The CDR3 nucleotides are TGCGCCAGCACTACCAACGGGGGACGGGATAACTATGGCTACACCTTC.

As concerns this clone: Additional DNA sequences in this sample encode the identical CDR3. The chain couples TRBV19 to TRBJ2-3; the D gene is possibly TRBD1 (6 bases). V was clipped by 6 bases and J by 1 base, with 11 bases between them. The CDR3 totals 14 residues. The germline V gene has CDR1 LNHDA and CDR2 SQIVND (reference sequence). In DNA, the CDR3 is TGTGCCAGTAGCCTGGGACAAGGCACAGATACGCAGTATTTT. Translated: CASSLGQGTDTQYF.

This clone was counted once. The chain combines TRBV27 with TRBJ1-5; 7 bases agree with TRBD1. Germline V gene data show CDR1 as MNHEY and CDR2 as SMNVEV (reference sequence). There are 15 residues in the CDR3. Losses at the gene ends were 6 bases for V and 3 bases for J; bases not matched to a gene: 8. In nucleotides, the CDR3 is TGTGCCAGCAGGCCGGACAGGCGTCACAATCAGCCCCAGCATTTT. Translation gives CASRPDRRHNQPQHF.

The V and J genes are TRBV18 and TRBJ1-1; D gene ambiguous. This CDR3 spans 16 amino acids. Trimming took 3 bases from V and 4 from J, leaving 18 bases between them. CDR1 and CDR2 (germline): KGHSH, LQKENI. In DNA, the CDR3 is TGTGCCAGCTCACCTCGACAAGACGATAGAGGCACTGAAGCTTTCTTT. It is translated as CASSPRQDDRGTEAFF.

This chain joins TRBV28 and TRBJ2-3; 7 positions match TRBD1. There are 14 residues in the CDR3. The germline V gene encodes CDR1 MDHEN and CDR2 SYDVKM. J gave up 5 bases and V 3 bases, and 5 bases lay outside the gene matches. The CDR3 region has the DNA TGTGCCAGCAGTTTTGAGACAGGGAAAGATACGCAGTATTTT. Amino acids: CASSFETGKDTQYF.

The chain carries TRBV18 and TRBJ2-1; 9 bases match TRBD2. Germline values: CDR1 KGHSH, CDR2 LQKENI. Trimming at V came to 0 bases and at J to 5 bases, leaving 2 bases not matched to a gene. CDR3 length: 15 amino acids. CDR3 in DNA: TGTGCCAGCTCACCACCGTCTAGCGGGAACAATGAGCAGTTCTTC. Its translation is CASSPPSSGNNEQFF.

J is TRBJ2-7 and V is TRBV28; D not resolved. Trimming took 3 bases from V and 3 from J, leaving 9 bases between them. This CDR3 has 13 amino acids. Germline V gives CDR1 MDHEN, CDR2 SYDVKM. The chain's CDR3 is CASSFKMGYEQYF. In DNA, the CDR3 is TGTGCCAGCAGTTTCAAGATGGGCTACGAGCAGTACTTC.

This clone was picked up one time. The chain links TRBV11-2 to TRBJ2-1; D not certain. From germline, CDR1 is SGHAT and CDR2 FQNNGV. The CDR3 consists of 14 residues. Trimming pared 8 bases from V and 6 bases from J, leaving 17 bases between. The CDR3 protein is CASRSGRRLNEQFF. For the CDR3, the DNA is TGTGCCAGCCGCTCCGGCCGCAGACTCAATGAGCAGTTCTTC.

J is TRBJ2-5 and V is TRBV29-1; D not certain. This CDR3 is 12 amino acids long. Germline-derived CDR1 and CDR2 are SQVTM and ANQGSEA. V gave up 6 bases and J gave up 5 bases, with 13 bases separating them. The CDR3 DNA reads TGCAGCGTCTCCCAAAGGTTGGAGACCCAGTACTTC. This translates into CSVSQRLETQYF.

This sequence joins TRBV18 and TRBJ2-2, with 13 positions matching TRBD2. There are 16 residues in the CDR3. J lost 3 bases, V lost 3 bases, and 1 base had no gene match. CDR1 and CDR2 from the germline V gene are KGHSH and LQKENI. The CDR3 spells CASSPGTSGDTGELFF. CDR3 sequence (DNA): TGTGCCAGCTCACCGGGGACTAGCGGGGACACCGGGGAGCTGTTTTTT.

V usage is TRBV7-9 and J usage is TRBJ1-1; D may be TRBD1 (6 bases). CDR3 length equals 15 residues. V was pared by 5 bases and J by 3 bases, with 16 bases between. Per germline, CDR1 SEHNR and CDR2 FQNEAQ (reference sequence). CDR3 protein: CASSEIQGLHTEAFF. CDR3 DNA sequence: TGTGCCAGCAGCGAAATACAGGGACTACACACTGAAGCTTTCTTT.

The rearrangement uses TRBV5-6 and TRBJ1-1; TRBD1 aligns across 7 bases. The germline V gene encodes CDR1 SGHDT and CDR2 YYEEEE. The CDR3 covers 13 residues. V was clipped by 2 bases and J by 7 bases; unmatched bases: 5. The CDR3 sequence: CASSFGTDYEAFF. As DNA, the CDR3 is TGTGCCAGCAGCTTCGGGACAGATTATGAAGCTTTCTTT.

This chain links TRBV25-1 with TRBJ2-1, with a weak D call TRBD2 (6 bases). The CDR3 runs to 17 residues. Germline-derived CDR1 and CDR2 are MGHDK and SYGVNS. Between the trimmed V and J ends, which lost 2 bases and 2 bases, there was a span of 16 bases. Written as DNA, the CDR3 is TGTGCCAGCAGTGAAACCTCGGGGGAAATAGCCTACAATGAGCAGTTCTTC. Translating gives CASSETSGEIAYNEQFF.

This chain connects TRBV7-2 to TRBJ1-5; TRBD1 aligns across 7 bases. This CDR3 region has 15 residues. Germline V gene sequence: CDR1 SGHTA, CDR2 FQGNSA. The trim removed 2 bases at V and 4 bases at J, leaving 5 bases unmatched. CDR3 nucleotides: TGTGCCAGCAGCTTATTCCAGGGGGATAATCAGCCCCAGCATTTT. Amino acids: CASSLFQGDNQPQHF. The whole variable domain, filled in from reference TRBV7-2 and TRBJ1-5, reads GAGVSQSPSNKVTEKGKDVELRCDPISGHTALYWYRQSLGQGLEFLIYFQGNSAPDKSGLPSDRFSAERTGGSVSTLTIQRTQQEDSAVYLCASSLFQGDNQPQHFGDGTRLSIL.

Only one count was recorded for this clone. CDR3 sequence (DNA): TGTGCCAGCAGCCAGGACAGGGGGGGAATTAAAGAGCAGTTCTTC. Protein sequence: CASSQDRGGIKEQFF. The chain combines TRBV11-1 with TRBJ2-1, with 10 bases aligning to TRBD1. The CDR3 spans 15 residues. V trimming: 5 bases; J trimming: 10 bases; junction bases outside the gene matches: 11. Germline values: CDR1 SGHAT, CDR2 FQDESV (reference sequence).